Presented here are 18 T cell receptor beta chains from one specimen sequenced in a study of T cell responses to AZD1222 COVID-19 vaccine. Sequencing was performed with immunoSEQ multiplex PCR; in TCRdb, only in-frame clones are kept and a portion is missing. The sample records more than 100,000 clones, roughly nine tenths being singletons. The specimen was peripheral blood, collected on day 0 of AZD1222 vaccination. These receptors were collected from an adult in good health.

The V and J genes are TRBV5-1 and TRBJ1-5, with 10 bases matching TRBD1. Germline V gives CDR1 SGHRS, CDR2 YFSETQ. The V and J ends lost 4 bases and 5 bases, in that order; junction bases with no gene match: 6. The CDR3 is made up of 15 amino acids. Here the CDR3 DNA reads TGCGCCAGCAGCCGGGGGACAGGGGTTTATCAGCCCCAGCATTTT. It codes for CASSRGTGVYQPQHF.

The rearrangement links TRBV10-3 to TRBJ1-3, with D possibly matching TRBD1 (6 bases). Looked up from germline, CDR1 is ENHRY and CDR2 is SYGVKD. V was cut by 2 bases and J by 0 bases, with 14 bases left in between. CDR3 length: 17 residues. The DNA for the CDR3 is TGTGCCATCAGTGAGGGTGGGGGGCCCAGCTCTGGAAACACCATATATTTT. Protein sequence: CAISEGGGPSSGNTIYF.

The V call is TRBV2, the J call TRBJ2-7, with 9 bases aligning to TRBD1. CDR3 size: 14 residues. The germline gives CDR1 SNHLY, CDR2 FYNNEI. V was pared by 8 bases and J by 0 bases, with 5 bases of the junction left unmatched. The CDR3 spells CASGRDRASYEQYF. CDR3 bases: TGTGCCAGCGGCCGGGACAGGGCCTCCTACGAGCAGTACTTC.

In this sample, this clone turned up once. The chain carries TRBV29-1 and TRBJ2-7; D remains ambiguous. Between the trimmed V and J ends, which lost 6 bases and 4 bases, there was a span of 10 bases. This CDR3 has 11 amino acids. Germline loops: CDR1 SQVTM, CDR2 ANQGSEA. CDR3 in DNA: TGCAGCGTCGCGGACCAGTACGAGCAGTACTTC. This encodes CSVADQYEQYF.

The chain uses TRBV12-3 or TRBV12-4 and TRBJ2-1; possibly TRBD2 for D (5 bases). The CDR3 is 12 residues long. Trimming took 5 bases from V and 8 from J, leaving 10 bases between them. The CDR3 sequence is CASSPSSYEQFF. In nucleotides, the CDR3 is TGTGCCAGCAGTCCTTCTAGCTATGAGCAGTTCTTC.

The chain carries TRBV3-1 (or the pseudogene TRBV3-2) and TRBJ2-7, with a possible D match to TRBD1 (5 bases). Trimming removed 3 bases at V and 4 bases at J, with 10 bases between. Per germline, CDR1 LGHDT and CDR2 YNNKEL (reference sequence). This CDR3 comprises 13 residues. DNA for the CDR3: TGTGCCAGCAGCCACGGTACAGGTTACGAGCAGTACTTC. It encodes CASSHGTGYEQYF.

The J gene is TRBJ1-1, the V gene TRBV27; D is unresolved. The germline V gene has CDR1 MNHEY and CDR2 SMNVEV (reference sequence). Trimming took off 1 base at V and 1 base at J, with 13 bases between the two ends. The CDR3 contains 16 residues. The CDR3 DNA reads TGTGCCAGCAGTTTATTGGAGGGCTTAGGGAACACTGAAGCTTTCTTT. This gives the protein CASSLLEGLGNTEAFF.

This clone came up a few times. One end of the junction fails to match germline, which may point to a read error. The chain couples TRBV6-2 or TRBV6-3 to TRBJ2-4, with 9 bases matching TRBD1. This CDR3 comprises 17 residues. Germline CDR1 reads MNHEY; CDR2 reads SVGEGT. The CDR3 DNA reads TGTGCCAGCAGTTTCCCGGGACAGGGTTCAGCCCAAAACATTCAGTACTTC. It is translated as CASSFPGQGSAQNIQYF.

The chain uses TRBV11-3 and TRBJ2-2; D is tentatively TRBD1 or TRBD2 (5 bases each). V lost 4 bases, J lost 5 bases, and 11 bases lay in between. The CDR3 sequence is 14 residues long. From germline, CDR1 is SGHNT and CDR2 YENEEA. This CDR3 is CASSSGRSTGELFF. The CDR3 DNA sequence: TGTGCCAGCAGCTCGGGACGGTCAACCGGGGAGCTGTTTTTT.

This clone was counted only a few times. The chain employs TRBV5-1 and TRBJ2-1; TRBD1 might be the D (5 bases). Germline CDR1 is SGHRS and CDR2 is YFSETQ. This CDR3 has 14 amino acids. V was shortened by 0 bases and J by 5 bases, with 9 bases between the two germline ends. The CDR3 reads CASSLGRVDNEQFF. The CDR3 region has the DNA TGCGCCAGCAGCTTGGGCAGGGTTGACAATGAGCAGTTCTTC.

This rearrangement joins TRBV30 to TRBJ2-3, with D maybe TRBD2 (5 bases). Per the germline V gene, CDR1 is GTSNPN and CDR2 is SVGIG (reference sequence). The V end was cut by 0 bases, the J end by 0 bases, with 10 bases between. This CDR3 has 15 residues. This CDR3 is CAWSVRGTSTDTQYF. The DNA of the CDR3 is TGTGCCTGGAGTGTACGGGGTACTAGCACAGATACGCAGTATTTT.

The chain employs TRBV10-2 and TRBJ1-3, with D tentatively TRBD1 (5 bases). Trimming stripped 6 bases from V and 0 bases from J, with 12 bases between. CDR1 and CDR2 from the germline V gene are WSHSY and SAAADI. This CDR3 has 15 residues. The CDR3 DNA is TGCGCCAGCAGGGAAGGGGCCTCCTCTGGAAACACCATATATTTT. Translated, it gives CASREGASSGNTIYF.

The chain joins TRBV19 to TRBJ2-5; D is unresolved. Germline CDR1 is LNHDA and CDR2 is SQIVND (reference sequence). The V gene lost 3 bases and the J gene lost 2 bases, with 10 bases spanning the gap. The CDR3 is 14 residues long. The CDR3 DNA sequence: TGTGCCAGTAGTATCTTGGCAGATCAAGAGACCCAGTACTTC. Protein sequence: CASSILADQETQYF.

A few counts support this clone. The CDR3 DNA follows: TGTGCCAGCAGCGGACTCTATTGGGGCGAGCAGTACTTC. This codes for CASSGLYWGEQYF. This chain connects TRBV25-1 to TRBJ2-7; TRBD2 might be the D (5 bases). The V end lost 6 bases, the J end lost 6 bases, and 15 bases lay between the germline ends. Germline V gene sequence: CDR1 MGHDK, CDR2 SYGVNS. The CDR3 loop spans 13 amino acids.

V gene TRBV15 combines with J gene TRBJ1-1; the match to TRBD1 covers 7 bases. Germline CDR1 is LNHNV and CDR2 is YYDKDF (reference sequence). This CDR3 is 14 amino acids long. Unmatched junction bases numbered 7, after V lost 3 bases and J lost 6 bases. In DNA form, the CDR3 reads TGTGCCACCAGCAGGGCAGACAGGGAGTCTGAAGCTTTCTTT. Encoded protein: CATSRADRESEAFF.

This clone appeared a few times. The V gene is TRBV28, the J gene TRBJ1-5, with D maybe TRBD1 (5 bases). The CDR3 totals 16 residues. The germline CDR1 and CDR2 sequences are MDHEN and SYDVKM. V was clipped by 5 bases and J by 0 bases, with 14 bases between them. CDR3 nucleotides: TGTGCCAGCAGTCAAGCGGGACGGGATAGCAATCAGCCCCAGCATTTT. The encoded protein is CASSQAGRDSNQPQHF.

The CDR3 DNA follows: TGCAGCGCTATTACAGGGGGCAATGGTCAGCCCCAGCATTTT. This translates into CSAITGGNGQPQHF. V and J are TRBV29-1 and TRBJ1-5, with 9 bases aligning to TRBD1. The CDR3 has 14 residues. Trimming removed 7 bases from V and 6 bases from J; junction bases left unmatched: 10. Germline V gene sequence: CDR1 SQVTM, CDR2 ANQGSEA.

Concerning this clone: At the DNA level, this CDR3 is encoded by other sequences in the same sample as well. The chain employs TRBV5-1 and TRBJ1-1, with D unclear. The CDR3 sequence is 14 residues long. Between the trimmed V and J ends, which lost 0 bases and 1 base, there was a span of 7 bases. Germline V gene data show CDR1 as SGHRS and CDR2 as YFSETQ. The CDR3 sequence is CASSLGHPNTEAFF. In DNA form, the CDR3 reads TGCGCCAGCAGCTTGGGTCACCCGAACACTGAAGCTTTCTTT.